These T cell receptor beta chains were read from a single sample in a study of regulatory T cells in long-lasting Graves disease. TCRdb re-called the multiplex PCR reads with MiXCR, one entry per CDR3 protein. Here the sample spans about 530,000 distinct CDR3 sequences, around 16% being singletons. Another study also made use of these data, one on T cells in Graves' hyperthyroidism and ophthalmopathy.

The input for sequencing was peripheral blood mononuclear cells (PBMCs), taken at new diagnosis, from a patient treated with antithyroid drugs. All receptors derive from a middle-aged woman with Graves disease. The CDR3 runs from the conserved cysteine through the conserved F or W. Fields, in order: clone size, J gene, V gene, CDR3 length, D gene, CDR3 protein, CDR3 DNA. The D gene is left open where the match is weak. Clone size is not always given. Where it is, it says once, few, many or a class for expanded clones.

clone size: many; J gene: TRBJ1-5; V gene: TRBV18; CDR3 length: 14; D gene: TRBD1; CDR3 protein: CASSPGTGYQPQHF; CDR3 DNA: TGTGCCAGCTCCCCAGGGACAGGCTATCAGCCCCAGCATTTT
clone size: NA; J gene: TRBJ2-3; V gene: TRBV14; CDR3 length: 12; D gene: NA; CDR3 protein: CASSQWTDTQYF; CDR3 DNA: TGTGCCAGCAGCCAGTGGACAGATACGCAGTATTTT
clone size: once; J gene: TRBJ2-2; V gene: TRBV4-1; CDR3 length: 21; D gene: TRBD2; CDR3 protein: CASSQDPNPSGGGPDTGELFF; CDR3 DNA: TGCGCCAGCAGCCAAGACCCCAATCCTAGCGGGGGGGGACCTGACACCGGGGAGCTGTTTTTT
clone size: NA; J gene: TRBJ1-1; V gene: TRBV12-3/TRBV12-4; CDR3 length: 11; D gene: NA; CDR3 protein: CASNLGTEAFF; CDR3 DNA: TGTGCCAGCAATTTGGGCACTGAAGCTTTCTTT
clone size: few; J gene: TRBJ2-7; V gene: TRBV4-1; CDR3 length: 15; D gene: NA; CDR3 protein: CASSQGESTSYEQYF; CDR3 DNA: TGCGCCAGCAGCCAAGGTGAGAGTACCTCCTACGAGCAGTACTTC
clone size: many; J gene: TRBJ1-1; V gene: TRBV6-5; CDR3 length: 16; D gene: NA; CDR3 protein: CASSYDEDQVNTEAFF; CDR3 DNA: TGTGCCAGCAGTTACGATGAAGATCAAGTGAACACTGAAGCTTTCTTT
clone size: few; J gene: TRBJ2-2; V gene: TRBV7-8; CDR3 length: 16; D gene: TRBD1; CDR3 protein: CASTLRQGAGTGELFF; CDR3 DNA: TGTGCCAGCACCCTAAGACAGGGGGCGGGCACCGGGGAGCTGTTTTTT
clone size: NA; J gene: TRBJ1-5; V gene: TRBV6-1; CDR3 length: 16; D gene: NA; CDR3 protein: CASNPRADYSNQPQHF; CDR3 DNA: TGTGCCAGCAACCCTAGGGCGGACTATAGCAATCAGCCCCAGCATTTT
clone size: many; J gene: TRBJ2-5; V gene: TRBV5-1; CDR3 length: 15; D gene: NA; CDR3 protein: CASSLSRDPGETQYF; CDR3 DNA: TGCGCCAGCAGCTTGTCCCGTGACCCGGGGGAGACCCAGTACTTC
clone size: NA; J gene: TRBJ1-6; V gene: TRBV27; CDR3 length: 17; D gene: NA; CDR3 protein: CASSLYFPGSYNSPLHF; CDR3 DNA: TGTGCCAGCAGTTTATATTTCCCCGGCAGCTATAATTCACCCCTCCACTTT
clone size: many; J gene: TRBJ1-3; V gene: TRBV3-1; CDR3 length: 14; D gene: NA; CDR3 protein: CASSLPSAGNTIYF; CDR3 DNA: TGTGCCAGCAGCTTGCCCTCGGCTGGAAACACCATATATTTT
clone size: NA; J gene: TRBJ1-6; V gene: TRBV27; CDR3 length: 15; D gene: NA; CDR3 protein: CASSLQGPWNSPLHF; CDR3 DNA: TGTGCCAGCAGTTTACAGGGTCCTTGGAATTCACCCCTCCACTTT
clone size: few; J gene: TRBJ2-7; V gene: TRBV19; CDR3 length: 15; D gene: TRBD2; CDR3 protein: CASSAGGWYSYEQYF; CDR3 DNA: TGTGCCAGTAGCGCCGGGGGGTGGTACTCCTACGAGCAGTACTTC
clone size: NA; J gene: TRBJ2-5; V gene: TRBV5-1; CDR3 length: 15; D gene: TRBD1; CDR3 protein: CASSLFRTGKETQYF; CDR3 DNA: TGCGCCAGCAGCTTGTTCCGGACAGGGAAGGAGACCCAGTACTTC
clone size: many; J gene: TRBJ2-6; V gene: TRBV12-3/TRBV12-4; CDR3 length: 15; D gene: NA; CDR3 protein: CASSLSGYGANVLTF; CDR3 DNA: TGTGCCAGCAGTTTATCCGGGTACGGGGCCAACGTCCTGACTTTC
clone size: NA; J gene: TRBJ1-3; V gene: TRBV9; CDR3 length: 15; D gene: TRBD1; CDR3 protein: CASSETGAAGNTIYF; CDR3 DNA: TGTGCCAGCAGCGAGACAGGGGCTGCTGGAAACACCATATATTTT
clone size: few; J gene: TRBJ1-2; V gene: TRBV4-1; CDR3 length: 17; D gene: NA; CDR3 protein: CASSQDVMASDSLGYTF; CDR3 DNA: TGCGCCAGCAGCCAAGATGTAATGGCTTCGGACAGTTTGGGCTACACCTTC
clone size: NA; J gene: TRBJ1-6; V gene: TRBV19; CDR3 length: 12; D gene: NA; CDR3 protein: CASSTGASPLHF; CDR3 DNA: TGTGCCAGTAGTACGGGGGCTTCACCCCTCCACTTT
clone size: many; J gene: TRBJ1-1; V gene: TRBV2; CDR3 length: 12; D gene: NA; CDR3 protein: CASSRRDTEAFF; CDR3 DNA: TGTGCCAGCAGCCGCCGGGACACTGAAGCTTTCTTT
clone size: many; J gene: TRBJ1-3; V gene: TRBV6-1; CDR3 length: 12; D gene: TRBD1; CDR3 protein: CATQGAGNTIYF; CDR3 DNA: TGTGCCACCCAGGGGGCTGGAAACACCATATATTTT
clone size: many; J gene: TRBJ1-1; V gene: TRBV12-3/TRBV12-4; CDR3 length: 14; D gene: NA; CDR3 protein: CASRGGGTDTEAFF; CDR3 DNA: TGTGCCAGCAGGGGAGGTGGGACGGACACTGAAGCTTTCTTT
clone size: many; J gene: TRBJ1-3; V gene: TRBV12-3/TRBV12-4; CDR3 length: 14; D gene: NA; CDR3 protein: CASSFGGRGNTIYF; CDR3 DNA: TGTGCCAGCAGTTTCGGGGGCCGTGGAAACACCATATATTTT
clone size: many; J gene: TRBJ2-5; V gene: TRBV12-3/TRBV12-4; CDR3 length: 14; D gene: NA; CDR3 protein: CASSLPGDPETQYF; CDR3 DNA: TGTGCCAGCAGTTTACCGGGGGACCCGGAGACCCAGTACTTC
clone size: many; J gene: TRBJ2-5; V gene: TRBV2; CDR3 length: 12; D gene: NA; CDR3 protein: CASRLGLETQYF; CDR3 DNA: TGTGCCAGCAGGTTAGGGTTAGAGACCCAGTACTTC
clone size: many; J gene: TRBJ2-6; V gene: TRBV3-1; CDR3 length: 14; D gene: NA; CDR3 protein: CASSHSSGANVLTF; CDR3 DNA: TGTGCCAGCAGCCATTCCTCTGGGGCCAACGTCCTGACTTTC
clone size: few; J gene: TRBJ2-2; V gene: TRBV6-2/TRBV6-3; CDR3 length: 15; D gene: NA; CDR3 protein: CASSERTSNTGELFF; CDR3 DNA: TGTGCCAGCAGTGAAAGGACCTCGAACACCGGGGAGCTGTTTTTT
clone size: many; J gene: TRBJ1-5; V gene: TRBV12-3/TRBV12-4; CDR3 length: 14; D gene: NA; CDR3 protein: CASSLSTRNQPQHF; CDR3 DNA: TGTGCCAGCAGTTTGTCCACCCGAAATCAGCCCCAGCATTTT
clone size: few; J gene: TRBJ1-2; V gene: TRBV28; CDR3 length: 14; D gene: NA; CDR3 protein: CASSEGQETYGYTF; CDR3 DNA: TGTGCCAGCAGTGAGGGACAAGAAACCTATGGCTACACCTTC
clone size: many; J gene: TRBJ1-2; V gene: TRBV10-3; CDR3 length: 14; D gene: TRBD1; CDR3 protein: CAISQGTGDYGYTF; CDR3 DNA: TGTGCCATCAGCCAGGGAACAGGGGACTATGGCTACACCTTC
clone size: NA; J gene: TRBJ1-3; V gene: TRBV5-1; CDR3 length: 15; D gene: TRBD1; CDR3 protein: CASSERDRGRNTIYF; CDR3 DNA: TGCGCCAGCTCGGAAAGGGACAGGGGGAGAAACACCATATATTTT
clone size: NA; J gene: TRBJ2-3; V gene: TRBV25-1; CDR3 length: 14; D gene: NA; CDR3 protein: CASSVGKGTDTQYF; CDR3 DNA: TGTGCCAGCAGTGTGGGGAAGGGCACAGATACGCAGTATTTT
clone size: few; J gene: TRBJ2-2; V gene: TRBV4-1; CDR3 length: 16; D gene: TRBD1; CDR3 protein: CASSQGTGGDTGELFF; CDR3 DNA: TGCGCCAGCAGCCAAGGGACAGGGGGCGATACCGGGGAGCTGTTTTTT
clone size: many; J gene: TRBJ2-5; V gene: TRBV19; CDR3 length: 13; D gene: NA; CDR3 protein: CASSLQGRETQYF; CDR3 DNA: TGTGCCAGTAGCCTACAGGGACGGGAGACCCAGTACTTC
clone size: NA; J gene: TRBJ1-2; V gene: TRBV20-1; CDR3 length: 14; D gene: TRBD1; CDR3 protein: CNADTRDRNYGYTF; CDR3 DNA: TGCAATGCAGACACCCGGGACAGGAACTATGGCTACACCTTC
clone size: NA; J gene: TRBJ1-3; V gene: TRBV7-9; CDR3 length: 18; D gene: TRBD1; CDR3 protein: CASSPRPGQASSGNTIYF; CDR3 DNA: TGTGCCAGCAGCCCCCGGCCGGGACAGGCGAGCTCTGGAAACACCATATATTTT
clone size: many; J gene: TRBJ2-7; V gene: TRBV7-6; CDR3 length: 15; D gene: NA; CDR3 protein: CASSGGQDPSYEQYF; CDR3 DNA: TGTGCCAGCAGCGGTGGACAAGATCCTTCCTACGAGCAGTACTTC
clone size: many; J gene: TRBJ1-1; V gene: TRBV5-1; CDR3 length: 16; D gene: NA; CDR3 protein: CASSLGPGRMNTEAFF; CDR3 DNA: TGCGCCAGCAGCTTGGGTCCGGGTCGGATGAACACTGAAGCTTTCTTT
clone size: few; J gene: TRBJ1-4; V gene: TRBV7-9; CDR3 length: 13; D gene: NA; CDR3 protein: CASSPGTAEKLFF; CDR3 DNA: TGTGCCAGCAGCCCCGGGACGGCGGAAAAACTGTTTTTT
clone size: few; J gene: TRBJ1-1; V gene: TRBV7-2; CDR3 length: 14; D gene: TRBD1; CDR3 protein: CASSLGQGEGEAFF; CDR3 DNA: TGTGCCAGCAGCTTAGGACAGGGAGAGGGTGAAGCTTTCTTT
clone size: NA; J gene: TRBJ2-3; V gene: TRBV19; CDR3 length: 15; D gene: TRBD1; CDR3 protein: CASTQAGQGPDTQYF; CDR3 DNA: TGTGCCAGTACCCAAGCCGGACAGGGCCCAGATACGCAGTATTTT
clone size: NA; J gene: TRBJ1-6; V gene: TRBV10-2; CDR3 length: 14; D gene: NA; CDR3 protein: CASSVTGGEAPLHF; CDR3 DNA: TGCGCCAGCAGTGTAACCGGGGGCGAGGCACCCCTCCACTTT
clone size: many; J gene: TRBJ2-3; V gene: TRBV18; CDR3 length: 16; D gene: TRBD2; CDR3 protein: CASSPPLAGGHDTQYF; CDR3 DNA: TGTGCCAGCTCACCACCTCTAGCGGGGGGCCACGATACGCAGTATTTT
clone size: many; J gene: TRBJ2-5; V gene: TRBV6-1; CDR3 length: 13; D gene: TRBD2; CDR3 protein: CASKGGYQETQYF; CDR3 DNA: TGTGCCAGCAAGGGAGGGTACCAAGAGACCCAGTACTTC
clone size: many; J gene: TRBJ2-2; V gene: TRBV15; CDR3 length: 17; D gene: NA; CDR3 protein: CATSRDRVGAFTGELFF; CDR3 DNA: TGTGCCACCAGCAGAGATCGAGTAGGGGCTTTCACCGGGGAGCTGTTTTTT
clone size: NA; J gene: TRBJ1-1; V gene: TRBV7-8; CDR3 length: 13; D gene: NA; CDR3 protein: CASSLVLADEAFF; CDR3 DNA: TGTGCCAGCAGCTTAGTTCTGGCAGATGAAGCTTTCTTT
clone size: many; J gene: TRBJ2-1; V gene: TRBV20-1; CDR3 length: 14; D gene: TRBD1; CDR3 protein: CSASTGTGGDEQFF; CDR3 DNA: TGCAGTGCTTCCACCGGGACAGGGGGCGATGAGCAGTTCTTC